A single sample is the source of the 11 T cell receptor beta chains below, sequenced in a study of shared T cell receptors in the human thymus (dated by TCRdb to the early 2020s). The library relied on the immunoSEQ multiplex PCR assay. The source is immuneACCESS, and TCRdb retained only in-frame sequences with V and J called. Part of the clones is not carried over; for the studies checked, unresolved V genes explain less than half of this, and the remainder is unexplained. The sample profile shows 700,000 or so clones; 80% to 90% of them were found once. The ten largest clones capture around 0.0099% of the sample. The same specimen was also included in a second study, on human thymus T cells.

Input material: thymocytes. The receptors were gathered from a girl in the first two years of life with a congenital heart defect. Donor details come from another sample of the same person, matched by shared clones.

The chain carries TRBV7-2 and TRBJ2-7, with D maybe TRBD1 (5 bases). V was pared by 5 bases and J by 3 bases, with 14 bases between. The CDR3 totals 14 residues. The germline gives CDR1 SGHTA, CDR2 FQGNSA. The CDR3 DNA sequence: TGTGCCAGCAGCCCTGGCAGGGAAATCTACGAGCAGTACTTC. As protein: CASSPGREIYEQYF.

The chain couples TRBV5-1 to TRBJ2-6, with 8 bases identical to TRBD1. The trim removed 3 bases at V and 0 bases at J, leaving 11 bases unmatched. The CDR3 extends over 19 amino acids. The V gene's germline CDR1 is SGHRS and CDR2 YFSETQ. This CDR3 is CASSCQPGTGSSGANVLTF. In DNA form, the CDR3 reads TGCGCCAGCAGCTGCCAACCCGGGACAGGTTCCTCTGGGGCCAACGTCCTGACTTTC.

The chain couples TRBV4-1 to TRBJ1-1; 7 bases are shared with TRBD1. J gave up 8 bases and V 4 bases, and 4 bases lay outside the gene matches. The CDR3 runs to 12 residues. Germline CDR1 MGHRA, CDR2 YSYEKL. The CDR3 coding sequence is TGCGCCAGCAGCCCGGCCAGGGGGGAAGCTTTCTTT. Translated, it gives CASSPARGEAFF.

As regards this clone: Other DNA sequences from this sample encode an identical CDR3 as well. The chain has TRBV4-1 and TRBJ1-1; D call uncertain. The CDR3 spans 13 residues. The V end lost 1 base, the J end lost 1 base, and 4 bases lay between the germline ends. Germline lookup yields CDR1 MGHRA and CDR2 YSYEKL. The CDR3 is CASSQARNTEAFF. CDR3 nucleotide sequence: TGCGCCAGCAGCCAAGCGCGGAACACTGAAGCTTTCTTT.

V gene TRBV2 combines with J gene TRBJ2-3; 9 nucleotides line up with TRBD1. The CDR3 consists of 18 residues. Looked up from germline, CDR1 is SNHLY and CDR2 is FYNNEI. The V segment lost 11 bases and the J segment 0 bases; nucleotides outside the gene matches: 18. The CDR3 here is CASYPTGGKGTSTDTQYF. The DNA for the CDR3 is TGTGCCTCCTACCCGACAGGGGGAAAGGGGACTAGCACAGATACGCAGTATTTT.

This clone has just a few counts. The chain employs TRBV7-2 and TRBJ2-7; tentative D call: TRBD2 (5 bases). The CDR3 extends over 11 amino acids. CDR1 is SGHTA, CDR2 FQGNSA, per germline. V lost 5 bases, J lost 6 bases, and 8 bases lay in between. CDR3 protein: CASSRLREQYF. The DNA of the CDR3 is TGTGCCAGCAGCCGACTACGCGAGCAGTACTTC.

DNA for the CDR3: TGTGCCAGCAGCTCGTCAGGGGCCGGATCCTACGAGCAGTACTTC. It is translated as CASSSSGAGSYEQYF. This chain links TRBV5-6 with TRBJ2-7, with a tentative D call TRBD1 (6 bases). This CDR3 has 15 residues. Germline V lookup: CDR1 SGHDT, CDR2 YYEEEE. Trimming shortened V by 3 bases and J by 1 base, and 14 bases separated the two germline ends.

This chain joins TRBV29-1 and TRBJ1-1; tentatively, D is TRBD1 (5 bases). The germline gives CDR1 SQVTM, CDR2 ANQGSEA. Trimming cost V 2 bases and J 0 bases, with 13 bases left between them. The CDR3 has 15 residues. This CDR3 is CSVEWAGYMNTEAFF. In nucleotides, the CDR3 is TGCAGCGTTGAATGGGCAGGGTACATGAACACTGAAGCTTTCTTT.

The chain recombines TRBV6-5 with TRBJ2-3, with D possibly matching TRBD2 (6 bases). This CDR3 has 15 amino acids. Trimming pared 4 bases from V and 0 bases from J, leaving 11 bases between. Germline CDR1 is MNHEY and CDR2 is SVGAGI. The CDR3 DNA is TGTGCCAGCAGTTTGGAGGGGCGAAGCACAGATACGCAGTATTTT. Residues: CASSLEGRSTDTQYF.

V usage is TRBV18 and J usage is TRBJ2-5; 7 bases align to TRBD1. The CDR3 runs 14 residues. With 3 bases clipped from V and 4 bases from J, the junction kept 5 bases outside the gene matches. Germline V lookup: CDR1 KGHSH, CDR2 LQKENI. CDR3 sequence reads: CASSPPTGTETQYF. CDR3 sequence (DNA): TGTGCCAGCTCACCCCCGACAGGGACAGAGACCCAGTACTTC.

The genes are TRBV18 and TRBJ1-3; 7 bases map to TRBD1. This CDR3 contains 18 residues. The germline V gene has CDR1 KGHSH and CDR2 LQKENI. J lost 0 bases, V lost 3 bases, and 11 bases had no gene match. Here the CDR3 reads CASSPGQFPLNSGNTIYF. The CDR3 bases are TGTGCCAGCTCACCGGGACAGTTTCCTCTAAACTCTGGAAACACCATATATTTT.